The source of this T cell receptor (beta chain) is a study of T cell repertoires in cytomegalovirus infection. Study-level information: Public TCR beta signatures were indicative of both CMV infection and a matching HLA type.

This clonotype was recorded a few times. Antigen unknown. Study-wide results and caveats: HLA-C-restricted CMV-specific TCR beta clonotypes were dominant in the ex vivo response. Cumulated frequencies of public TCR beta families served to identify carriers of CMV plus the relevant HLA.

One entry per CDR3 protein results from TCRdb running MiXCR on the reads. The sample has under 350,000 distinct CDR3 sequences, about a tenth seen once. Sequenced sample: PBMCs. This receptor was taken from a human donor in good health (CMV status not recorded). Some clones in this sample may be carry-over from other donors' samples.

CDR3 nucleotides: TGCAGTGCCAACCCCTCACACAAGAGTGGCTACACCTTC. Amino acid sequence: CSANPSHKSGYTF. The V gene is TRBV20-1, the J gene TRBJ1-2; D not resolved. This CDR3 spans 13 amino acids. Trimming shortened V by 6 bases and J by 7 bases, and 18 bases separated the two germline ends. Germline V CDR1 and CDR2: DFQATT, SNEGSKA (reference sequence).